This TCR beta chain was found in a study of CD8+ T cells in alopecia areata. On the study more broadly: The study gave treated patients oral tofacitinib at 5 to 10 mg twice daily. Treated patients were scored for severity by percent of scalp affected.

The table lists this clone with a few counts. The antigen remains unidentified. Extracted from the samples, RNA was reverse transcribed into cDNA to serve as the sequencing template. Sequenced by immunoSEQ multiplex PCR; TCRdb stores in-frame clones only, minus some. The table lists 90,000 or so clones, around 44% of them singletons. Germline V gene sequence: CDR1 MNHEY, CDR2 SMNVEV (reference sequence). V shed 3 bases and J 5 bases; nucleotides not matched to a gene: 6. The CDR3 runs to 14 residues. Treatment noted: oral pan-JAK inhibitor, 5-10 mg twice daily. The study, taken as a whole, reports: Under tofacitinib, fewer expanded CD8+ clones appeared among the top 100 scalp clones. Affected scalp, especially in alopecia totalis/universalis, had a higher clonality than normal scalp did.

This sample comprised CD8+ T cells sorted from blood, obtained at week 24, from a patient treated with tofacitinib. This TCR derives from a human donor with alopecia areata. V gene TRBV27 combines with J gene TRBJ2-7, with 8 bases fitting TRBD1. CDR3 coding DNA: TGTGCCAGCAGTTTCTACAGGGGGTCGAACGAGCAGTACTTC. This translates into CASSFYRGSNEQYF.